This TCR beta chain was captured in a study of blood T cell repertoires in COVID-19. Assay: immunoSEQ multiplex PCR; the TCRdb copy retains only in-frame clones and omits some. The sample includes approximately 200,000 clones, 80% of them seen just once. J gave up 3 bases and V 3 bases, and 11 bases lay outside the gene matches. The CDR3 runs 16 residues. Germline V gene data show CDR1 as MNHEY and CDR2 as SVGEGT. Adults between about 18 and 89 years of age took part from fewer than 30 US areas. This receptor was obtained from a woman aged 40 to 50 with acute COVID-19. Sequenced input: PBMCs or T cells enriched from blood (not recorded which). The chain joins TRBV6-2 or TRBV6-3 to TRBJ2-7, with 7 bases matching TRBD2. The CDR3 protein is CASSYGGSGSFYEQYF. The CDR3 DNA sequence: TGTGCCAGCAGTTATGGCGGGAGTGGTTCTTTCTACGAGCAGTACTTC.